This T cell receptor beta chain was identified in a study of blood T cells in healthy people across ages. Findings of the study overall: TCR beta diversity correlated strongly with naive T cell percentage.

This clonotype was seen only once. The antigen remains unidentified. Between the trimmed V and J ends, which lost 1 base and 2 bases, there was a span of 18 bases. The CDR3 has 18 residues. The germline V gene encodes CDR1 LGHDT and CDR2 YNNKEL (reference sequence). Combining a sample-barcoded 5' primer with a J-beta primer mix, a second PCR ran for roughly 7 to 12 cycles. A tag from a template-switch adaptor with 12 random nucleotides marked each cDNA molecule. TCRdb independently ran MiXCR on the 5' RACE reads; one entry per CDR3 protein. Of about 1.8 million distinct CDR3 sequences listed, roughly 50% are singletons.

Sequenced input: blood. The V gene is TRBV3-1, the J gene TRBJ2-1; the D gene is possibly TRBD2 (6 bases). This TCR derives from a woman in her forties in good health. CDR3 sequence reads: CASSQGGLLAVAYNEQFF. DNA of the CDR3: TGTGCCAGCAGCCAAGGGGGATTACTAGCTGTCGCCTACAATGAGCAGTTCTTC.